A selection of T cell receptor beta chains follows, all from one sample in a study of identical twins. TCRdb re-called the 5' RACE reads with MiXCR, one entry per CDR3 protein. In the table there are 600,000 to 800,000 distinct CDR3 sequences, 21% of which are singletons. These data also formed part of another study, on T cells expressing NK-cell markers.

The sample taken for sequencing was PBMCs. The receptor set was obtained from a young woman in good health. Each CDR3 is given with its conserved first and last residue. Fields, in order: CDR3 length, J gene, V gene, clone size, D gene, CDR3 DNA, CDR3 protein. D genes are given only for firm matches. Clone size appears in some rows only: once, few, many, or a class for an expanded clone.

CDR3 length: 15; J gene: TRBJ2-1; V gene: TRBV6-1; clone size: .; D gene: TRBD1; CDR3 DNA: TGTGCCAGCAGTGAAGGGGGGACAGAGTACAATGAGCAGTTCTTC; CDR3 protein: CASSEGGTEYNEQFF
CDR3 length: 15; J gene: TRBJ2-7; V gene: TRBV30; clone size: .; D gene: TRBD2; CDR3 DNA: TGTGCCTGGAGTGGGCAGCGGGAGGGGGCCCACGAGCAGTACTTC; CDR3 protein: CAWSGQREGAHEQYF
CDR3 length: 14; J gene: TRBJ2-3; V gene: TRBV27; clone size: .; D gene: TRBD1; CDR3 DNA: TGTGCCAGCAGTACTACAGGGGGCGACGATACGCAGTATTTT; CDR3 protein: CASSTTGGDDTQYF
CDR3 length: 13; J gene: TRBJ2-1; V gene: TRBV20-1; clone size: .; D gene: TRBD1; CDR3 DNA: TGCAGTGCTAGTTCGACAGGGGAGCATGAGCAGTTCTTC; CDR3 protein: CSASSTGEHEQFF
CDR3 length: 13; J gene: TRBJ1-1; V gene: TRBV11-3; clone size: few; D gene: .; CDR3 DNA: TGTGCCAGCAGCCTCCGGGGGGCCGGTGAAGCTTTCTTT; CDR3 protein: CASSLRGAGEAFF
CDR3 length: 13; J gene: TRBJ2-1; V gene: TRBV15; clone size: .; D gene: .; CDR3 DNA: TGTGCCACCAGCAGAGCCGGGACCAATGAGCAGTTCTTC; CDR3 protein: CATSRAGTNEQFF
CDR3 length: 14; J gene: TRBJ2-5; V gene: TRBV10-3; clone size: few; D gene: TRBD1; CDR3 DNA: TGTGCCATCGGAGGGGACAGGTTGGGGGAGACCCAGTACTTC; CDR3 protein: CAIGGDRLGETQYF
CDR3 length: 16; J gene: TRBJ2-1; V gene: TRBV7-2; clone size: few; D gene: TRBD2; CDR3 DNA: TGTGCCAGCAGCTCACCAGCTAGCGGGAGCTTGCATGAGCAGTTCTTC; CDR3 protein: CASSSPASGSLHEQFF
CDR3 length: 16; J gene: TRBJ2-7; V gene: TRBV18; clone size: few; D gene: TRBD1; CDR3 DNA: TGTGCCAGCTCACCACCGGAGACAGGGGGTACCTACGAGCAGTACTTC; CDR3 protein: CASSPPETGGTYEQYF
CDR3 length: 13; J gene: TRBJ2-1; V gene: TRBV12-3/TRBV12-4; clone size: many; D gene: .; CDR3 DNA: TGTGCCAGCAGTTTCGACAGGCTATCCCCCGAGTTCTTC; CDR3 protein: CASSFDRLSPEFF
CDR3 length: 14; J gene: TRBJ1-1; V gene: TRBV27; clone size: .; D gene: .; CDR3 DNA: TGTGCCAGCAGTTTAAAGGGTCTGAACACTGAAGCTTTCTTT; CDR3 protein: CASSLKGLNTEAFF
CDR3 length: 14; J gene: TRBJ1-3; V gene: TRBV10-3; clone size: .; D gene: .; CDR3 DNA: TGTGCCATCAGCGGCAGTAGCTCTGGAAACACCATATATTTT; CDR3 protein: CAISGSSSGNTIYF
CDR3 length: 12; J gene: TRBJ1-2; V gene: TRBV5-4; clone size: .; D gene: .; CDR3 DNA: TGTGCAAGCAGCTTGGCTGAAGGGGGCTACACCTTC; CDR3 protein: CASSLAEGGYTF
CDR3 length: 12; J gene: TRBJ2-3; V gene: TRBV29-1; clone size: many; D gene: .; CDR3 DNA: TGCAGCGTTGACTTGCACACAGATACGCAGTATTTT; CDR3 protein: CSVDLHTDTQYF
CDR3 length: 15; J gene: TRBJ2-2; V gene: TRBV20-1; clone size: many; D gene: .; CDR3 DNA: TGCAGTGCTCGGACAGCGCAATACCACACCGGGGAGCTGTTTTTT; CDR3 protein: CSARTAQYHTGELFF
CDR3 length: 15; J gene: TRBJ2-1; V gene: TRBV10-3; clone size: .; D gene: TRBD2; CDR3 DNA: TGTGCCATCAGTGAGCCAATAGCGGGAATCAGGGAGCAGTTCTTC; CDR3 protein: CAISEPIAGIREQFF
CDR3 length: 13; J gene: TRBJ1-4; V gene: TRBV20-1; clone size: few; D gene: .; CDR3 DNA: TGCAGTGCTGAGTCTAACGGAGACGAAAAACTGTTTTTT; CDR3 protein: CSAESNGDEKLFF
CDR3 length: 16; J gene: TRBJ1-6; V gene: TRBV25-1; clone size: .; D gene: .; CDR3 DNA: TGTGCCAGCAGTGATACTGCCAGGGGAGTGAATTCACCCCTCCACTTT; CDR3 protein: CASSDTARGVNSPLHF
CDR3 length: 15; J gene: TRBJ1-2; V gene: TRBV19; clone size: .; D gene: TRBD1; CDR3 DNA: TGTGCCAGTAGTACCCGGGACAGGATTAACTATGGCTACACCTTC; CDR3 protein: CASSTRDRINYGYTF
CDR3 length: 17; J gene: TRBJ2-7; V gene: TRBV6-2/TRBV6-3; clone size: .; D gene: .; CDR3 DNA: TGTGCCAGCAGTGGTCGTCGAGGGGGGCACATATCCTACGAGCAGTACTTC; CDR3 protein: CASSGRRGGHISYEQYF
CDR3 length: 14; J gene: TRBJ2-7; V gene: TRBV12-3/TRBV12-4; clone size: .; D gene: TRBD1; CDR3 DNA: TGTGCCAGCAGTGGGGGACAGCCGTACTACGAGCAGTACTTC; CDR3 protein: CASSGGQPYYEQYF
CDR3 length: 11; J gene: TRBJ2-1; V gene: TRBV2; clone size: .; D gene: .; CDR3 DNA: TGTGCCACCATGACCAAGGATGAGCAGTTCTTC; CDR3 protein: CATMTKDEQFF